These 8 T cell receptor beta chains came from one sample sequenced in a study of regulatory T cells in long-lasting Graves disease. Time point denoted: newly diagnosed GD, antithyroid drugs for less than 3 months. Scientists built the TCR library using RNA that was extracted from PBMCs. For TCR beta, libraries came from iRepertoire HTBI primers and Arm-PCR of CDR3 regions. TCRdb re-called the multiplex PCR reads with MiXCR, one entry per CDR3 protein. This table holds hundreds of thousands of distinct CDR3 sequences, about 16% found once. The same sample was also studied in work on T cells in Graves' hyperthyroidism and ophthalmopathy.

The sample consisted of peripheral blood mononuclear cells (PBMCs), taken at new diagnosis, from a patient treated with antithyroid drugs. The origin of the receptors is a man younger than 35 with Graves disease.

The table lists this clonotype with many counts. J is TRBJ2-7 and V is TRBV11-2; D possibly corresponds to TRBD2 (5 bases). The CDR3 extends over 14 amino acids. CDR1 and CDR2 (germline): SGHAT, FQNNGV. The ends were cut back, 8 bases at V and 0 bases at J, with 14 bases in the middle. For the CDR3, the DNA is TGTGCCAGCGCGCCCAGCGGAAGCTCCTACGAGCAGTACTTC. Protein: CASAPSGSSYEQYF.

V gene TRBV4-2 combines with J gene TRBJ2-7; TRBD1 matches 7 bases. The CDR3 consists of 15 residues. Germline CDR1 reads LGHNA; CDR2 reads YNFKEQ. J was trimmed by 4 bases and V by 1 base; bases with no gene match: 7. The CDR3 DNA is TGTGCCAGCAGCCAAGGAGGGACAGAAATGTACGAGCAGTACTTC. This translates into CASSQGGTEMYEQYF.

This clonotype was detected only a few times. CDR3 nucleotides: TGCGCCAGCAGCCCGGGGGTAAAACCTTATGGCTACACCTTC. This codes for CASSPGVKPYGYTF. The chain has TRBV4-1 and TRBJ1-2, with a possible D match to TRBD1 (5 bases). The CDR3 runs to 14 residues. Trimming left V 4 bases short and J 5 bases short, with 14 bases between. The germline CDR1 and CDR2 sequences are MGHRA and YSYEKL.

The sample holds many counts of this clonotype. The chain employs TRBV6-1 and TRBJ2-3; possibly TRBD2 for D (5 bases). This CDR3 spans 16 amino acids. Germline CDR1 reads MNHNS; CDR2 reads SASEGT. V was pared by 1 base and J by 1 base, with 12 bases between. The CDR3 DNA sequence: TGTGCCAGCAGTGAAGAAGTTGGTAGCGGCACAGATACGCAGTATTTT. This sequence encodes CASSEEVGSGTDTQYF.

This clonotype appeared a few times. This rearrangement joins TRBV20-1 to TRBJ2-6; D possibly corresponds to TRBD2 (6 bases). V was pared by 3 bases and J by 4 bases, with 19 bases between. CDR3 length: 17 amino acids. CDR1 and CDR2 (germline): DFQATT, SNEGSKA (reference sequence). The DNA for the CDR3 is TGCAGTGCTAGTGCGGCGGGGAGAAGTTGGGGGGCCAACGTCCTGACTTTC. It yields the protein CSASAAGRSWGANVLTF.

A remark on this clonotype: A much larger clone lies a single base off, so this may be a read error. The gene calls are TRBV7-3 and TRBJ2-1, with D unclear. The CDR3 has 15 residues. Germline V gene lookup returns CDR1 SGHTA and CDR2 FQGTGA. CDR3 sequence: CASSLNSRKFDEQSF. For the CDR3, the DNA is TGTGCCAGCAGCTTAAATTCTCGTAAGTTCGATGAGCAGTCCTTC. Full variable domain (missing parts from reference TRBV7-3 and TRBJ2-1): GAGVSQTPSNKVTEKGKYVELRCDPISGHTALYWYRQSLGQGPEFLIYFQGTGAADDSGLPNDRFFAVRPEGSVSTLKIQRTERGDSAVYLCASSLNSRKFDEQSFGPGTRLTVL.

This clonotype was seen only a few times. The V and J genes are TRBV9 and TRBJ1-3; D is unclear. The CDR3 is 13 residues long. The V gene's germline CDR1 is SGDLS and CDR2 YYNGEE. Trimming removed 6 bases from V and 4 bases from J, with 11 bases in between. The CDR3 bases are TGTGCCAGCACCCCTGCGGAAGGAAACACCATATATTTT. This translates into CASTPAEGNTIYF. Variable domain in full (rest from reference TRBV9 and TRBJ1-3): DSGVTQTPKHLITATGQRVTLRCSPRSGDLSVYWYQQSLDQGLQFLIQYYNGEERAKGNILERFSAQQFPDLHSELNLSSLELGDSALYFCASTPAEGNTIYFGEGSWLTVV.

This clonotype came up many times. The V call is TRBV7-2, the J call TRBJ2-3; D may be TRBD1 or TRBD2 (5 bases each). CDR1 and CDR2 from the germline V gene are SGHTA and FQGNSA. V was clipped by 4 bases and J by 3 bases, with 17 bases between them. The CDR3 covers 16 residues. In DNA, the CDR3 is TGTGCCAGCAGCTCCCTTTGGGGGTCTGCGACAGATACGCAGTATTTT. Protein sequence: CASSSLWGSATDTQYF.